The rows below give T cell receptor beta chains drawn from one sample of a study of T cell responses to AZD1222 COVID-19 vaccine. The assay was immunoSEQ multiplex PCR, and TCRdb's table has in-frame clones only and misses some. The table records roughly 140,000 clones, 85% to 95% of them present only once. The source material was peripheral blood, sampled on day 0 of AZD1222 vaccination. The receptors derive from an adult in good health. Both conserved end residues are part of each CDR3. The D gene is left open where the match is weak. Only part of the rows carry a size: once, few, many, or a class if the clone is expanded.

once	TRBJ2-1	17	TRBD2	TRBV7-9	CASSLGQGTSEYNEQFF	TGTGCCAGCAGCTTAGGACAGGGGACTAGCGAATACAATGAGCAGTTCTTC
NA	TRBJ2-2	15	NA	TRBV4-2	CASSLSTQVTGELFF	TGTGCCAGCAGCCTAAGCACCCAAGTAACCGGGGAGCTGTTTTTT
NA	TRBJ1-1	14	NA	TRBV4-2	CASSQEGQNTEAFF	TGTGCCAGCAGCCAAGAAGGACAGAACACTGAAGCTTTCTTT
NA	TRBJ1-6	16	NA	TRBV7-2	CASSLEVGGSGSPLHF	TGTGCCAGCAGCTTAGAGGTTGGCGGGTCCGGCTCACCCCTCCACTTT
NA	TRBJ1-1	14	NA	TRBV7-9	CASSLGVGGPEAFF	TGTGCCAGCAGCTTGGGTGTCGGGGGGCCTGAAGCTTTCTTT
NA	TRBJ1-2	21	TRBD1	TRBV6-6	CASSRRGPLFIIPFPNYGYTF	TGTGCCAGCAGTCGCAGGGGGCCCCTCTTCATAATCCCTTTCCCTAACTATGGCTACACCTTC
NA	TRBJ1-1	15	NA	TRBV28	CASSTKTLRATEAFF	TGTGCCAGCAGTACGAAAACTCTTCGGGCCACTGAAGCTTTCTTT
once	TRBJ2-3	14	TRBD1	TRBV5-1	CASSYGQVTDTQYF	TGCGCCAGCAGCTACGGACAGGTTACAGATACGCAGTATTTT
NA	TRBJ1-2	15	TRBD1	TRBV18	CASSPSTGEDYGYTF	TGTGCCAGCTCACCATCGACAGGGGAGGACTATGGCTACACCTTC
NA	TRBJ2-1	16	NA	TRBV28	CASSGHGGPSYNEQFF	TGTGCCAGCAGCGGGCACGGGGGACCTTCCTACAATGAGCAGTTCTTC
NA	TRBJ1-1	12	NA	TRBV9	CASSGQNTEAFF	TGTGCCAGCAGTGGACAGAACACTGAAGCTTTCTTT
few	TRBJ2-3	19	TRBD2	TRBV28	CASSYAGTSGGRITDTQYF	TGTGCCAGCAGTTACGCCGGGACTAGCGGGGGGAGAATCACAGATACGCAGTATTTT
NA	TRBJ1-1	15	NA	TRBV4-1	CASSQWQGLNTEAFF	TGCGCCAGCAGCCAATGGCAGGGACTGAACACTGAAGCTTTCTTT
NA	TRBJ1-2	15	TRBD1	TRBV4-1	CASSPHRNRGYGYTF	TGCGCCAGCAGCCCACACCGGAACAGGGGATATGGCTACACCTTC
NA	TRBJ2-2	16	NA	TRBV5-1	CASSIRTTSGTGELFF	TGCGCCAGCAGCATCAGGACGACCTCCGGGACCGGGGAGCTGTTTTTT
NA	TRBJ1-6	12	TRBD1	TRBV19	CASEGARSPLHF	TGTGCCAGTGAGGGGGCGCGTTCACCCCTCCACTTT
NA	TRBJ1-6	15	NA	TRBV4-1	CASSQEGSAGSPLHF	TGCGCCAGCAGCCAAGAAGGTTCGGCAGGTTCACCCCTCCACTTT
NA	TRBJ1-5	13	NA	TRBV11-2	CASSSNPNQPQHF	TGTGCCAGCAGCTCCAATCCCAATCAGCCCCAGCATTTT
NA	TRBJ2-1	15	TRBD2	TRBV6-5	CASRAGTSGYHEQFF	TGTGCCAGCAGAGCCGGGACTAGCGGGTACCATGAGCAGTTCTTC
NA	TRBJ2-2	13	TRBD1	TRBV2	CASRGTGVRELFF	TGTGCCAGCAGAGGGACAGGGGTGAGGGAGCTGTTTTTT
NA	TRBJ1-5	17	NA	TRBV4-2	CASSPGGGAWSNQPQHF	TGTGCCAGCAGCCCGGGCGGGGGCGCGTGGAGCAATCAGCCCCAGCATTTT
NA	TRBJ1-4	15	TRBD1	TRBV18	CASSPGRDRVGKLFF	TGTGCCAGCTCACCGGGCCGGGACAGGGTTGGAAAACTGTTTTTT
NA	TRBJ2-1	10	NA	TRBV7-9	CASRENEQFF	TGTGCCAGCAGGGAGAATGAGCAGTTCTTC
NA	TRBJ2-1	15	TRBD1	TRBV19	CASRMTGANYNEQFF	TGTGCCAGTAGGATGACAGGGGCAAACTACAATGAGCAGTTCTTC
NA	TRBJ1-2	14	NA	TRBV5-4	CASSFAGKYYGYTF	TGTGCCAGCAGCTTCGCCGGGAAATACTATGGCTACACCTTC
NA	TRBJ1-3	13	NA	TRBV5-6	CASSSGSGNTIYF	TGTGCCAGCAGCTCAGGCTCTGGAAACACCATATATTTT
NA	TRBJ2-5	11	NA	TRBV5-1	CASSLEGTQYF	TGCGCCAGCAGCTTGGAAGGGACCCAGTACTTC
once	TRBJ2-2	16	TRBD2	TRBV5-5	CASSIQRPGGTGELFF	TGTGCCAGCAGCATCCAACGTCCGGGGGGCACCGGGGAGCTGTTTTTT
NA	TRBJ2-2	15	TRBD1	TRBV7-2	CASSFGPGGTGELFF	TGTGCCAGCAGCTTTGGCCCAGGGGGAACCGGGGAGCTGTTTTTT
NA	TRBJ1-5	16	NA	TRBV19	CASSIDDSGRNQPQHF	TGTGCCAGTAGTATAGATGATTCAGGTCGCAATCAGCCCCAGCATTTT
NA	TRBJ2-3	16	TRBD2	TRBV7-2	CASSFRTSGSTDTQYF	TGTGCCAGCAGCTTCAGGACTAGCGGGAGCACAGATACGCAGTATTTT
NA	TRBJ2-2	15	NA	TRBV19	CASTLGALNTGELFF	TGTGCCAGTACCCTCGGGGCGTTGAACACCGGGGAGCTGTTTTTT
NA	TRBJ2-5	15	TRBD2	TRBV5-1	CASSLTGGHEETQYF	TGCGCCAGCAGCTTGACGGGGGGGCATGAAGAGACCCAGTACTTC
NA	TRBJ1-2	15	NA	TRBV7-9	CASSLGLGTGYGYTF	TGTGCCAGCAGCTTGGGATTAGGGACGGGCTATGGCTACACCTTC
NA	TRBJ2-5	13	NA	TRBV6-1	CASSEGFVGHEYF	TGTGCCAGCAGTGAAGGTTTTGTCGGGCACGAGTACTTC
NA	TRBJ2-5	14	TRBD2	TRBV19	CASSLAGGSETQYF	TGTGCCAGTAGCTTAGCGGGGGGGTCAGAGACCCAGTACTTC
NA	TRBJ1-1	13	NA	TRBV7-8	CASSLRGSTEAFF	TGTGCCAGCAGCCTAAGGGGGAGCACTGAAGCTTTCTTT
NA	TRBJ1-1	15	NA	TRBV27	CASSPPWAGQTEAFF	TGTGCCAGCAGTCCCCCATGGGCAGGGCAAACTGAAGCTTTCTTT
once	TRBJ1-5	13	NA	TRBV19	CASSYGSNQPQHF	TGTGCCAGTAGTTATGGGAGCAATCAGCCCCAGCATTTT
NA	TRBJ1-1	15	NA	TRBV11-3	CASSLGHSVYTEAFF	TGTGCCAGCAGCTTGGGACACTCGGTCTACACTGAAGCTTTCTTT
NA	TRBJ2-2	16	NA	TRBV7-3	CASSLGGHANTGELFF	TGTGCCAGCAGCTTAGGAGGACATGCGAACACCGGGGAGCTGTTTTTT